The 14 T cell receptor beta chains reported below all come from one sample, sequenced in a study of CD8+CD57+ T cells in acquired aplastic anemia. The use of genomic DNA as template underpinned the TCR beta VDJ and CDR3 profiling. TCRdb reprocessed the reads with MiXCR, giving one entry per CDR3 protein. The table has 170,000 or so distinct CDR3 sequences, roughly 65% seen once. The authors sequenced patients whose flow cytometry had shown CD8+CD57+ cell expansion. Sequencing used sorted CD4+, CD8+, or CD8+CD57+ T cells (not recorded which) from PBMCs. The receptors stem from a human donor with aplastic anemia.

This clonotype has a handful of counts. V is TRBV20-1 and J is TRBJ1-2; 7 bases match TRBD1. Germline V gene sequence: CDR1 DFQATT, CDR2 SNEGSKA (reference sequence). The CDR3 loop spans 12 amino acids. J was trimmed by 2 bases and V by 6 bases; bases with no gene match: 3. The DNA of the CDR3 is TGCAGTGCCCCGGACAGGAACTATGGCTACACCTTC. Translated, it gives CSAPDRNYGYTF.

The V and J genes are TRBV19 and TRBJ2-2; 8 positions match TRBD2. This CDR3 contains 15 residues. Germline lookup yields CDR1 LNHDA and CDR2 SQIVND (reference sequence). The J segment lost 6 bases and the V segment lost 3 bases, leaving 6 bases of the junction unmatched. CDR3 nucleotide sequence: TGTGCCAGTAGTATGGGCCCCGGGAGGGCCGGGGAGCTGTTTTTT. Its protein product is CASSMGPGRAGELFF.

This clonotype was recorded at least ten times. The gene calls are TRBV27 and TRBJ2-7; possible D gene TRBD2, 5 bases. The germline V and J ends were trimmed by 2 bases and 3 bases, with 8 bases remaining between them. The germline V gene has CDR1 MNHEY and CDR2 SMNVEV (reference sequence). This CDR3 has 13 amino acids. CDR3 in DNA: TGTGCCAGCAGTTTAGGGAGTCACTACGAGCAGTACTTC. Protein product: CASSLGSHYEQYF.

CDR3 sequence: CASSYLPSAEYQPQHF. The CDR3, as DNA: TGTGCCAGCAGCTATCTTCCCTCGGCAGAATATCAGCCCCAGCATTTT. V is TRBV14 and J is TRBJ1-5; D remains ambiguous. V lost 5 bases to trimming and J lost 5 bases, with 19 bases between them. From germline, CDR1 is SGHDN and CDR2 FVKESK. CDR3 length: 16 residues. Full variable domain (rest looked up from reference TRBV14 and TRBJ1-5): EAGVTQFPSHSVIEKGQTVTLRCDPISGHDNLYWYRRVMGKEIKFLLHFVKESKQDESGMPNNRFLAERTGGTYSTLKVQPAELEDSGVYFCASSYLPSAEYQPQHFGDGTRLSIL.

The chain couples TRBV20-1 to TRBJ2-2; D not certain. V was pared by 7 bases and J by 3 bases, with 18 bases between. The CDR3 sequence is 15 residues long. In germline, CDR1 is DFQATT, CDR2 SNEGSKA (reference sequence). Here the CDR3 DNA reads TGCAGTGTTAAAAGGTGGGATCTTGACACCGGGGAGCTGTTTTTT. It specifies CSVKRWDLDTGELFF.

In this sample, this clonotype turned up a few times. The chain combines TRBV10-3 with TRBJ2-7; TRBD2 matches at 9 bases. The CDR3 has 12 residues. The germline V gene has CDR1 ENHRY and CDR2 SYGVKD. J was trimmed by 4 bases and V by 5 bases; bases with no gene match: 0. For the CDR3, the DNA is TGTGCCATCAGTAGCGGGGGGTACGAGCAGTACTTC. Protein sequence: CAISSGGYEQYF.

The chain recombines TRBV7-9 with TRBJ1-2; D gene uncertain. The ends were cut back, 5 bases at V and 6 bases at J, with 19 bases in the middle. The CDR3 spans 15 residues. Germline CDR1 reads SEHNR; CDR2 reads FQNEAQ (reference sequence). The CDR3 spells CASSPQEGGRDGYTF. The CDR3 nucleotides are TGTGCCAGCAGCCCTCAGGAGGGTGGTCGAGATGGCTACACCTTC.

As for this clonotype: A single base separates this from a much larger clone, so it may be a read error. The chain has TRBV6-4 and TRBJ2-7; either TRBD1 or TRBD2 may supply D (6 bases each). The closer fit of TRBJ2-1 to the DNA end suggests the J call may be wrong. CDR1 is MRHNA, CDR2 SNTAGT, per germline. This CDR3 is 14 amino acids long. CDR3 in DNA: TGTGCCAGCAGTGACAGGGGGGATGAGGATAAGCAGTTCTTC. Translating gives CASSDRGDEDKQFF.

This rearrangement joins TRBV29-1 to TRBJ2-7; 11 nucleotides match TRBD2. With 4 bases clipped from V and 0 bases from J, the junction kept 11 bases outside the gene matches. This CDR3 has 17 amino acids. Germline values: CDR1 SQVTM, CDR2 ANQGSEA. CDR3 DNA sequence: TGCAGCGTTGGACTAGCGGGATGGGGCGACGGCTCCTACGAGCAGTACTTC. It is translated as CSVGLAGWGDGSYEQYF.

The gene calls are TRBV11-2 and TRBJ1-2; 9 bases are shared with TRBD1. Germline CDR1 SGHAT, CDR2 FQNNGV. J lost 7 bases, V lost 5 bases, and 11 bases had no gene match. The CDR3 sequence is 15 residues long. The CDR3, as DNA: TGTGCCAGCAGCCTGAACCGGGACAGGGTACCTGGCTACACCTTC. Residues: CASSLNRDRVPGYTF.

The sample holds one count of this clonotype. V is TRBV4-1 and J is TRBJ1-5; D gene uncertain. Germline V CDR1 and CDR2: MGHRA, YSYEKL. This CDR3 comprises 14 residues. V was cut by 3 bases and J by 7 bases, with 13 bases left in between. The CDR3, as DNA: TGCGCCAGCAGCCAGGTCCTAGGGAACCAGCCCCAGCATTTT. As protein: CASSQVLGNQPQHF.

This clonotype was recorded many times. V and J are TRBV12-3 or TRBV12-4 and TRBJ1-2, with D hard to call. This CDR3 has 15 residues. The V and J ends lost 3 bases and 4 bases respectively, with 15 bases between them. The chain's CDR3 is CASSFMAGTPYGYTF. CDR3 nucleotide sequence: TGTGCCAGCAGTTTCATGGCAGGAACACCCTATGGCTACACCTTC.

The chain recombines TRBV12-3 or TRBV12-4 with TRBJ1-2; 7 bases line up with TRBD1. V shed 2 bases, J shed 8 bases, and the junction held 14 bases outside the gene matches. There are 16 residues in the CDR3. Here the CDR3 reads CASSLLAEAGGKGYTF. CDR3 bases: TGTGCCAGCAGTTTATTGGCGGAGGCAGGGGGAAAAGGCTACACCTTC.

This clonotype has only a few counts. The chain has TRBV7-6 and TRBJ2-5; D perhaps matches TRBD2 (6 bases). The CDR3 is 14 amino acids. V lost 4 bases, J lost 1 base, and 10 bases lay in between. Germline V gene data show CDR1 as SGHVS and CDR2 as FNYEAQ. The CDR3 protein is CASSSNGGQETQYF. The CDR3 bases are TGTGCCAGCAGCTCGAACGGGGGCCAAGAGACCCAGTACTTC.